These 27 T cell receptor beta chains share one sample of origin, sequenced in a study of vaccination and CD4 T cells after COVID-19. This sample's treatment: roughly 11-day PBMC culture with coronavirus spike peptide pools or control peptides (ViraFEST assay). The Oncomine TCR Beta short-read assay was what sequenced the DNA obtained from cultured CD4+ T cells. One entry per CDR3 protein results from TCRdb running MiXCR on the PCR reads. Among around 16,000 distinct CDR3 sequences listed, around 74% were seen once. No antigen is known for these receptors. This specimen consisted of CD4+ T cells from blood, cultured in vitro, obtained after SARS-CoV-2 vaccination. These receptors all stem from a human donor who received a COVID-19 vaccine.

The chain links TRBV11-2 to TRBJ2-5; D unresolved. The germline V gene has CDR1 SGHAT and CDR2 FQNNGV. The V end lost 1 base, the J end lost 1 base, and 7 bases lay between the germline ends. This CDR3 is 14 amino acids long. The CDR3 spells CASSLVVPQETQYF. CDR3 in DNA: TGTGCCAGCAGCTTAGTAGTCCCCCAAGAGACCCAGTACTTC.

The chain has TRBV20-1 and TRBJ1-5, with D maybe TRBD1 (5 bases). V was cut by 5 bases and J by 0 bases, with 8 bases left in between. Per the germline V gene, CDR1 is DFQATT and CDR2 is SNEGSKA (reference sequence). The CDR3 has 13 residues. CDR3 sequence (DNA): TGCAGTGCTGGGGGACCTAGCAATCAGCCCCAGCATTTT. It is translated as CSAGGPSNQPQHF.

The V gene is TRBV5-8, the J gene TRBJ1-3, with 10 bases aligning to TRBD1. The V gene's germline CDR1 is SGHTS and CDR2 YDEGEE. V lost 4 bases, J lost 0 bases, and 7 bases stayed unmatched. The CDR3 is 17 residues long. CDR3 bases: TGTGCCAGCAGCCGTAGAGGGGACAGGGGCTCTGGAAACACCATATATTTT. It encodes CASSRRGDRGSGNTIYF.

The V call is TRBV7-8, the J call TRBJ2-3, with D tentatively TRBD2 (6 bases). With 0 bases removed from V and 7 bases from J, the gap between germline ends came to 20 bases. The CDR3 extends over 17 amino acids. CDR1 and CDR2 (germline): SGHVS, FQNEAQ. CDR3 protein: CASSLARAGRPVYTQYF. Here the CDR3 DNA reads TGTGCCAGCAGCTTAGCGCGGGCGGGGCGCCCGGTTTATACGCAGTATTTT.

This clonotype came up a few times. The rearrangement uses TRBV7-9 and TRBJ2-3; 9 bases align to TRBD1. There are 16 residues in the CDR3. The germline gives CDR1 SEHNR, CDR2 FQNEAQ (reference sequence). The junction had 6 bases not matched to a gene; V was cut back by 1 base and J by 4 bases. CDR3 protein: CASSLEGQGRADTQYF. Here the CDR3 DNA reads TGTGCCAGCAGCTTAGAGGGACAGGGAAGGGCAGATACGCAGTATTTT. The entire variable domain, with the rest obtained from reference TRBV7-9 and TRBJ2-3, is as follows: DTGVSQNPRHKITKRGQNVTFRCDPISEHNRLYWYRQTLGQGPEFLTYFQNEAQLEKSRLLSDRFSAERPKGSFSTLEIQRTEQGDSAMYLCASSLEGQGRADTQYFGPGTRLTVL.

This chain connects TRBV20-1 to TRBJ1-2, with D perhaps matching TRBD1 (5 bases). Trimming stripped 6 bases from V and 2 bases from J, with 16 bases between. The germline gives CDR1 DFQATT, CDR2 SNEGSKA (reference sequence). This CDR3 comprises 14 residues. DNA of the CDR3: TGCAGTGCCGGGCGGTCAGGGACCAACTATGGCTACACCTTC. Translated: CSAGRSGTNYGYTF.

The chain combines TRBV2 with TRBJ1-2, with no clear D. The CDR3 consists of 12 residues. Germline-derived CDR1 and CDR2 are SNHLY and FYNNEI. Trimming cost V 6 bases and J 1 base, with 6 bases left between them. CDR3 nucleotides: TGTGCCAGCAGCCAGAATAACTATGGCTACACCTTC. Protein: CASSQNNYGYTF.

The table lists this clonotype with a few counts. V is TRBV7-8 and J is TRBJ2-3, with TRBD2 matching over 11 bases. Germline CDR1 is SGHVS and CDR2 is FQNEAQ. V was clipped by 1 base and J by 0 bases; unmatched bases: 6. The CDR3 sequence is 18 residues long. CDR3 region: CASSLVAGGPLSTDTQYF. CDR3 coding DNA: TGTGCCAGCAGCTTAGTAGCGGGGGGGCCGCTTAGCACAGATACGCAGTATTTT.

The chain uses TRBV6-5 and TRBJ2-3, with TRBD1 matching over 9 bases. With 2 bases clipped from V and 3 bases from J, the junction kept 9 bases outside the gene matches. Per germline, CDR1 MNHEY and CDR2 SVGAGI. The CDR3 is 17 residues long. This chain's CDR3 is CASSYNRDRVLTDTQYF. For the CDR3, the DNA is TGTGCCAGCAGTTACAATCGGGACAGGGTACTGACAGATACGCAGTATTTT.

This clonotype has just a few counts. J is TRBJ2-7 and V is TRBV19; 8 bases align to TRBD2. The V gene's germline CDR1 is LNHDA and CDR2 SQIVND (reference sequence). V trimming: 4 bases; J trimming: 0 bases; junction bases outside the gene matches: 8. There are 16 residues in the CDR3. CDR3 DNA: TGTGCCAGTAGTAGGGGGCCGGGACTAGGCTCCTACGAGCAGTACTTC. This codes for CASSRGPGLGSYEQYF.

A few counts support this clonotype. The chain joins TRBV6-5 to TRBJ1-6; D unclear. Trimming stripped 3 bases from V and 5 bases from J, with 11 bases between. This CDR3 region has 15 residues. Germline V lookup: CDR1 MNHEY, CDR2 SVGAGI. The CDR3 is CASSYRTADNSPLHF. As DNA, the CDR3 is TGTGCCAGCAGTTATCGGACGGCTGATAATTCACCCCTCCACTTT.

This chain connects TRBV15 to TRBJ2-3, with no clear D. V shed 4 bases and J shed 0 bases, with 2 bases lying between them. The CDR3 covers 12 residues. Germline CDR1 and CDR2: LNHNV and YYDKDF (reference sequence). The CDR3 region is CATSISTDTQYF. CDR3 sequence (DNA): TGTGCCACCAGCATTAGCACAGATACGCAGTATTTT. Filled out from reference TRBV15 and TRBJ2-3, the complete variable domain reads DAMVIQNPRYQVTQFGKPVTLSCSQTLNHNVMYWYQQKSSQAPKLLFHYYDKDFNNEADTPDNFQSRRPNTSFCFLDIRSPGLGDTAMYLCATSISTDTQYFGPGTRLTVL.

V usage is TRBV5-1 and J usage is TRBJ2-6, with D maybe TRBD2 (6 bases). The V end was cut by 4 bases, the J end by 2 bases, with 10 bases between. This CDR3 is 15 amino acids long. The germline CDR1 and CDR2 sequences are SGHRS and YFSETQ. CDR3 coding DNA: TGCGCCAGCAGCCTAGGGAGGACTGGGGCCAACGTCCTGACTTTC. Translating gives CASSLGRTGANVLTF.

The CDR3 loop reads CASSLDSLAGNSYEQYF. The CDR3 DNA reads TGTGCCAGCAGCTTAGATTCTTTGGCAGGGAACTCCTACGAGCAGTACTTC. The chain uses TRBV11-2 and TRBJ2-7, with a possible D match to TRBD1 (5 bases). The CDR3 is made up of 17 amino acids. Trimming took 0 bases from V and 0 from J, leaving 15 bases between them. CDR1 and CDR2 from the germline V gene are SGHAT and FQNNGV.

CDR3 sequence: CSAREDRSYYNEQFF. The CDR3 nucleotides are TGCAGTGCTAGAGAGGACAGGAGCTATTACAATGAGCAGTTCTTC. The chain recombines TRBV20-1 with TRBJ2-1; TRBD1 matches at 7 bases. This CDR3 is 15 amino acids long. Germline-derived CDR1 and CDR2 are DFQATT and SNEGSKA (reference sequence). Germline trimming cut 0 bases from V and 4 bases from J; bases unmatched to any gene: 6.

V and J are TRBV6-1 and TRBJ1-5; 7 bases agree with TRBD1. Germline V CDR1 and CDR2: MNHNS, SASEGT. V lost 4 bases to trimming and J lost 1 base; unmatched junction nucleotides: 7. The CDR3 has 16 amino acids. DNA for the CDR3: TGTGCCAGCAGTGGTACAGGGGTTAGGAGCAATCAGCCCCAGCATTTT. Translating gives CASSGTGVRSNQPQHF.

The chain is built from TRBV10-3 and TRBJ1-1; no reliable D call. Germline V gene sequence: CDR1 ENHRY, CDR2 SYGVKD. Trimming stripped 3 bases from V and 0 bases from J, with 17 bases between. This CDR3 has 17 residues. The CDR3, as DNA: TGTGCCATCAGTGATCGCTTAGTCTCGGGAATGAACACTGAAGCTTTCTTT. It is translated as CAISDRLVSGMNTEAFF.

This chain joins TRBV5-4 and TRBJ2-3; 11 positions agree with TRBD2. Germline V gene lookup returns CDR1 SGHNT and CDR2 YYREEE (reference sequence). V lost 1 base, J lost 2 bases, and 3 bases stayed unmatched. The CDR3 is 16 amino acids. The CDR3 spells CASSLTSGGNTDTQYF. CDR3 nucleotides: TGTGCCAGCAGCTTGACTAGCGGGGGAAACACAGATACGCAGTATTTT.

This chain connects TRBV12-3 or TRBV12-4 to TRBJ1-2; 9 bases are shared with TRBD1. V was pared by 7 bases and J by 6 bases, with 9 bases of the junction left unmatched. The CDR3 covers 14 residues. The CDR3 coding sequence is TGTGCCAGCACCCTGACAGGGGGGGTAGATGGCTACACCTTC. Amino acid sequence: CASTLTGGVDGYTF.

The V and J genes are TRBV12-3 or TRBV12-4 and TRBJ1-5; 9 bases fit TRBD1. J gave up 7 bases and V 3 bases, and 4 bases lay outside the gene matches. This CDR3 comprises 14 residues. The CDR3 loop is CASSFNRGRQPQHF. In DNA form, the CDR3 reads TGTGCCAGCAGTTTCAACAGGGGGCGGCAGCCCCAGCATTTT.

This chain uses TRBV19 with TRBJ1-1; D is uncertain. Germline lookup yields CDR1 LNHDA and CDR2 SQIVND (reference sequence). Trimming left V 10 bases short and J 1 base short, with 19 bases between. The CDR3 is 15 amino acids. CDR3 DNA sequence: TGTGCCACCCACGCCTCATCCACAGAGAACACTGAAGCTTTCTTT. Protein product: CATHASSTENTEAFF. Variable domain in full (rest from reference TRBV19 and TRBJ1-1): DGGITQSPKYLFRKEGQNVTLSCEQNLNHDAMYWYRQDPGQGLRLIYYSQIVNDFQKGDIAEGYSVSREKKESFPLTVTSAQKNPTAFYLCATHASSTENTEAFFGQGTRLTVV.

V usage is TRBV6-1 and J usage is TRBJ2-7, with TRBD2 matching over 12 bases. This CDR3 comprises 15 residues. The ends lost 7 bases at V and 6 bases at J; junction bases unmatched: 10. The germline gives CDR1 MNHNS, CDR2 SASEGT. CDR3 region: CASTPSGGADFEQYF. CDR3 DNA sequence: TGTGCCAGCACCCCTAGCGGGGGGGCGGACTTCGAGCAGTACTTC.

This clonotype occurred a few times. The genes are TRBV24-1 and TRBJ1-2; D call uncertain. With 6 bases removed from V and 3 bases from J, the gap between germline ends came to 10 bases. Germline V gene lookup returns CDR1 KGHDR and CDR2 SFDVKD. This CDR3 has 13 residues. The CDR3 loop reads CATSKGRDYGYTF. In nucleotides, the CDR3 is TGTGCCACCAGTAAAGGACGGGACTATGGCTACACCTTC.

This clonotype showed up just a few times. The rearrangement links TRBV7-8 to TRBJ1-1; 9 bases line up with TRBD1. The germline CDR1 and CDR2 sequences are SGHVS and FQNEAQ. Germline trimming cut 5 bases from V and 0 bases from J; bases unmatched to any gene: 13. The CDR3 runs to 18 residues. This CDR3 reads CASSLVTGGSSMNTEAFF. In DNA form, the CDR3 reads TGTGCCAGCAGCCTGGTAACAGGGGGCTCCTCTATGAACACTGAAGCTTTCTTT.

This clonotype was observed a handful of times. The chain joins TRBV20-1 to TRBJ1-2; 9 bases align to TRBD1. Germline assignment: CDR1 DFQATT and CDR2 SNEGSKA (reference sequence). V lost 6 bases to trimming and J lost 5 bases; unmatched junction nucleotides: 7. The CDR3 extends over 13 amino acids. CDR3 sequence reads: CSAPGTGSYGYTF. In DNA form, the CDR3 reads TGCAGTGCCCCCGGGACAGGGAGTTATGGCTACACCTTC.

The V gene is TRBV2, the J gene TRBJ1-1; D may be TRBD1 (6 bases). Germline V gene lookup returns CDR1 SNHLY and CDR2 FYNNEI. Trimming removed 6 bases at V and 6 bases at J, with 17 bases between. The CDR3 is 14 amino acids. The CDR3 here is CASRIQGGESEAFF. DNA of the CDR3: TGTGCCAGCAGGATACAGGGTGGGGAATCTGAAGCTTTCTTT.

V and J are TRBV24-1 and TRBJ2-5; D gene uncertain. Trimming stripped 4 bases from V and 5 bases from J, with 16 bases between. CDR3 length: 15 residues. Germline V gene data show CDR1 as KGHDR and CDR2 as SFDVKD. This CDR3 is CATSEDRFNGETQYF. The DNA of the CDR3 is TGTGCCACCAGTGAGGATCGATTTAATGGGGAGACCCAGTACTTC.